One and the same sample provided the 21 T cell receptor beta chains below, sequenced in a study of tumor-infiltrating lymphocytes in primary liver carcinoma. A constant-region primer served to make TCR beta cDNA from approximately 490 ng total RNA. Each TCR beta library was derived from three nested multiplex PCR rounds that employed slightly modified ARM-PCR. The study ran its first two PCR rounds for around 9 cycles each, using TRBV1-TRBV30 forward primers and a C-beta reverse primer. Each CDR3 protein gets one entry after TCRdb re-called the multiplex PCR reads with MiXCR. The sample contains about 180,000 distinct CDR3 sequences, about 60% of which appear only once. Unsorted whole blood yielded blood RNA, and germline DNA was extracted as well. What was sequenced was peripheral blood. The receptors were gathered from a man in his forties with primary liver carcinoma and hepatitis B virus infection.

The CDR3: CASTFQEGDEQFF. Here the CDR3 DNA reads TGTGCCAGTACCTTCCAAGAGGGGGATGAGCAGTTCTTC. This chain connects TRBV12-3 or TRBV12-4 to TRBJ2-1, with TRBD1 as a possible D gene (6 bases). The CDR3 spans 13 residues. The V end lost 9 bases, the J end lost 8 bases, and 17 bases lay between the germline ends.

This sequence joins TRBV29-1 and TRBJ1-2; D perhaps matches TRBD1 (5 bases). The germline CDR1 and CDR2 sequences are SQVTM and ANQGSEA. Trimming stripped 6 bases from V and 4 bases from J, with 21 bases between. CDR3 length: 15 amino acids. CDR3 in amino acids: CSVEEQASLSYGYTF. The CDR3 nucleotides read TGCAGCGTCGAGGAACAGGCTTCTTTGAGCTATGGCTACACCTTC.

To note about this clonotype: Sequence at one end of the junction differs from germline and may be a read error. The chain is built from TRBV11-2 and TRBJ2-1, with 7 nucleotides matching TRBD2. Germline V lookup: CDR1 SGHAT, CDR2 FQNNGV. The CDR3 loop spans 14 amino acids. The CDR3 here is CASSFPGTMKEQFF. The CDR3 DNA reads as TGTGCCAGCAGCTTCCCCGGGACTATGAAAGAGCAGTTCTTT.

A remark on this clonotype: A much larger clonotype is one base distant, so this may be a read error. The missing conserved phenylalanine or tryptophan at the end of this CDR3 makes a read error likely. This chain uses TRBV11-2 with TRBJ1-2; D gene ambiguous. The CDR3 totals 14 residues. Germline V gene data show CDR1 as SGHAT and CDR2 as FQNNGV. With 7 bases removed from V and 4 bases from J, the gap between germline ends came to 16 bases. This chain's CDR3 is CASTLSRGSYGYTS. In DNA form, the CDR3 reads TGTGCCAGCACACTATCCCGGGGATCCTATGGCTACACCTCC.

A remark on this clonotype: A read error may account for a junction end that differs from germline. The V call is TRBV4-2, the J call TRBJ1-1; no firm D call. This CDR3 comprises 14 residues. The germline V gene has CDR1 LGHNA and CDR2 YNFKEQ. CDR3: CASSQDHRNTGAFF. The CDR3 nucleotides read TGTGCCAGCAGCCAAGACCATAGGAACACTGGAGCTTTCTTT.

This clonotype came up many times. The chain uses TRBV11-1 and TRBJ2-1, with a tentative D call TRBD2 (5 bases). The V end was cut by 5 bases, the J end by 10 bases, with 18 bases between. Germline-derived CDR1 and CDR2 are SGHAT and FQDESV (reference sequence). The CDR3 extends over 14 amino acids. CDR3 DNA sequence: TGTGCCAGCAGCGATCCCTCCTCGGGGAACGAGCAGTTCTTC. Amino acid sequence: CASSDPSSGNEQFF.

This clonotype was recorded a few times. The rearrangement uses TRBV6-5 and TRBJ2-1; 12 nucleotides align to TRBD2. V dropped 0 bases and J dropped 2; count of bases not matched to a gene: 5. This CDR3 is 18 amino acids long. The germline V gene has CDR1 MNHEY and CDR2 SVGAGI. In DNA, the CDR3 is TGTGCCAGCAGTTACTCTGGGGCTAGCGGGAGGGCCTACAATGAGCAGTTCTTC. Its translation: CASSYSGASGRAYNEQFF.

The table lists this clonotype with a count of one. V is TRBV12-3 or TRBV12-4 and J is TRBJ2-7; 9 nucleotides align to TRBD2. The J segment lost 3 bases and the V segment lost 6 bases, leaving 9 bases of the junction unmatched. CDR3 length: 15 residues. This CDR3 is CASRPIAGAVYEQYF. The CDR3 bases are TGTGCCAGCAGGCCTATAGCGGGAGCGGTCTACGAGCAGTACTTC.

Concerning this clonotype: This may arise from a read error, as a much more abundant clone is one base away. The V gene is TRBV11-2, the J gene TRBJ2-3; a weak D match, TRBD2 (5 bases). Trimming took off 4 bases at V and 0 bases at J, with 11 bases between the two ends. The CDR3 runs 15 residues. CDR1 SGHAT and CDR2 FQNNGV come from the germline V gene. CDR3 in amino acids: CASSSRGSSTDTQYF. The CDR3 bases are TGTGCCAGCAGCTCTAGAGGGAGTAGCACAGATACGCAGTATTTT.

This sequence joins TRBV29-1 and TRBJ2-1, with 7 bases fitting TRBD2. V lost 3 bases and J lost 0; bases outside the gene matches: 8. The CDR3 spans 16 residues. From germline, CDR1 is SQVTM and CDR2 ANQGSEA. CDR3 protein: CSVDGSGLSSYNEQFF. The CDR3 DNA sequence: TGCAGCGTTGATGGTAGCGGGTTAAGCTCCTACAATGAGCAGTTCTTC.

This chain joins TRBV6-5 and TRBJ2-1; maybe TRBD1 (6 bases). The V gene's germline CDR1 is MNHEY and CDR2 SVGAGI. V lost 8 bases to trimming and J lost 5 bases, with 13 bases between them. This CDR3 contains 13 residues. The CDR3 region is CASRQGLDNEQFF. In nucleotides, the CDR3 is TGTGCCAGCCGGCAGGGGTTGGACAATGAGCAGTTCTTC.

The genes are TRBV7-2 and TRBJ1-1; no reliable D call. CDR1 and CDR2 from the germline V gene are SGHTA and FQGNSA. CDR3 length: 11 amino acids. Between the trimmed V and J ends, which lost 2 bases and 11 bases, there was a span of 9 bases. CDR3 sequence reads: CASSLMGDAFF. CDR3 coding DNA: TGTGCCAGCAGCTTAATGGGTGATGCTTTCTTT.

Only a few counts were recorded for this clonotype. This rearrangement joins TRBV29-1 to TRBJ1-4, with D possibly being TRBD1 (5 bases). V lost 7 bases, J lost 8 bases, and 17 bases lay in between. The CDR3 extends over 13 amino acids. CDR1 is SQVTM and CDR2 is ANQGSEA in the germline V gene. The chain's CDR3 is CSAGATGGEKLFF. The DNA of the CDR3 is TGCAGCGCCGGGGCCACGGGGGGGGAAAAACTGTTTTTT.

The sample holds a few counts of this clonotype. The chain couples TRBV28 to TRBJ1-1; D is ambiguous. The CDR3 totals 15 residues. Germline V lookup: CDR1 MDHEN, CDR2 SYDVKM. Trimming cost V 4 bases and J 0 bases, with 12 bases left between them. The CDR3 DNA sequence: TGTGCCAGCAGTTCCCCTGTAACTGTGAACACTGAAGCTTTCTTT. Translation gives CASSSPVTVNTEAFF.

As concerns this clonotype: The germline gene is not matched at one end of the junction; a read error may be the cause. The gene calls are TRBV12-3 or TRBV12-4 and TRBJ2-7; D call uncertain. This CDR3 has 11 residues. The CDR3 region has the DNA TGTGCCAGCAGCCCTTCGGCACAACTGTTCTTC. Residues: CASSPSAQLFF.

With regard to this clonotype: The junction and the germline gene differ at one end; a read error may be behind it. The chain is built from TRBV29-1 and TRBJ1-2; no clear D. Germline V CDR1 and CDR2: SQVTM, ANQGSEA. CDR3 length equals 12 residues. In DNA, the CDR3 is TGCAGCGTTGGTAGCAGACTCTATGGCTACATCTTC. Protein: CSVGSRLYGYIF.

The table lists this clonotype with a few counts. CDR3 in amino acids: CASSEDTIATNEKLFF. The CDR3 DNA reads TGTGCCAGCAGTGAGGACACGATCGCAACTAATGAAAAACTGTTTTTT. V gene TRBV6-5 combines with J gene TRBJ1-4; tentative D call: TRBD1 (5 bases). The CDR3 length is 16 residues. Per the germline V gene, CDR1 is MNHEY and CDR2 is SVGAGI. Trimming left V 5 bases short and J 0 bases short, with 13 bases between.

Points on this clonotype: Germline is not matched at one junction end, which may reflect a read error. The chain joins TRBV10-3 to TRBJ1-4; D gene unclear. The length of the CDR3 is 13 residues. Germline V gene data show CDR1 as ENHRY and CDR2 as SYGVKD. Here the CDR3 DNA reads TGTGGCATCAGTGAGTCGCGGGAGCGAAAACTGTTTTTT. Protein: CGISESRERKLFF.

About this clonotype: A much larger clonotype is one base distant, so this may be a read error. The CDR3 loop is CSLLSGFRYNGQFF. DNA for the CDR3: TGCAGCCTCCTGAGCGGTTTCCGCTACAATGGGCAGTTCTTC. This chain joins TRBV29-1 and TRBJ2-1; perhaps TRBD2 as D (5 bases). Per germline, CDR1 SQVTM and CDR2 ANQGSEA. This CDR3 comprises 14 residues.

This clonotype was seen a few times. This rearrangement joins TRBV10-3 to TRBJ2-7; no reliable D call. Trimming pared 3 bases from V and 5 bases from J, leaving 14 bases between. The germline CDR1 and CDR2 sequences are ENHRY and SYGVKD. The CDR3 is 14 residues long. DNA of the CDR3: TGTGCCATCAGTGAAGTGGACGGTCTTAACGAGCAGTACTTC. The encoded protein is CAISEVDGLNEQYF.

This chain joins TRBV29-1 and TRBJ2-5; 7 nucleotides align to TRBD1. The germline V gene encodes CDR1 SQVTM and CDR2 ANQGSEA. With V trimmed by 4 bases and J by 2 bases, 7 bases remained unmatched. The CDR3 spans 14 residues. The DNA for the CDR3 is TGCAGCGTTGGTGGGACAGCAATTCAAGAGACCCAGTACTTC. Its protein product is CSVGGTAIQETQYF.